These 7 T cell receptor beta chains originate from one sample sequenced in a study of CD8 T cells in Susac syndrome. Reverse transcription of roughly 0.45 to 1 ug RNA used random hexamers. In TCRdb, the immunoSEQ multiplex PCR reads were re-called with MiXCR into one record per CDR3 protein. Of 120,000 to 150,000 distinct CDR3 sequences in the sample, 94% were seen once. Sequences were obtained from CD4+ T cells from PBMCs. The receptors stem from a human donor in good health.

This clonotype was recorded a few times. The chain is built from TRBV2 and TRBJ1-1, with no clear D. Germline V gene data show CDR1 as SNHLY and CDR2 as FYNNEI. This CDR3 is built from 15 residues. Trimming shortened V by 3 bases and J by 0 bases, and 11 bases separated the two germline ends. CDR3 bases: TGTGCCAGCAGTGAGGATGAAGGGCTGAACACTGAAGCTTTCTTT. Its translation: CASSEDEGLNTEAFF.

The CDR3 coding sequence is TGCGCCAGCAGCGGAGACACGTTTGGCGAGCAGTACTTC. Residues: CASSGDTFGEQYF. The chain employs TRBV5-1 and TRBJ2-7; D call uncertain. Germline CDR1 and CDR2: SGHRS and YFSETQ. The ends were cut back, 4 bases at V and 6 bases at J, with 14 bases in the middle. This CDR3 is built from 13 residues.

The DNA of the CDR3 is TGTGCCAGCAGTATGGGGACAGGGGGCGGGGAGACCCAGTACTTC. It translates to CASSMGTGGGETQYF. The chain couples TRBV27 to TRBJ2-5; 12 bases fit TRBD1. There are 15 residues in the CDR3. The trim removed 5 bases at V and 5 bases at J, leaving 6 bases unmatched. Germline V lookup: CDR1 MNHEY, CDR2 SMNVEV (reference sequence).

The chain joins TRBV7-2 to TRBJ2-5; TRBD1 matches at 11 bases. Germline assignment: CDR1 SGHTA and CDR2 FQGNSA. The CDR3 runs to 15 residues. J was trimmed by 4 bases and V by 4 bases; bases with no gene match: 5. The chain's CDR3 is CASSSWDRGVETQYF. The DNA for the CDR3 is TGTGCCAGCAGCTCCTGGGACAGGGGGGTAGAGACCCAGTACTTC.

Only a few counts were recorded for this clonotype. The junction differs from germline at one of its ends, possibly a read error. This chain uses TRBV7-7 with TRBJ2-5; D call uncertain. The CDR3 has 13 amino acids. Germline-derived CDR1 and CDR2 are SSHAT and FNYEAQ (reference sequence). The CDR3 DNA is TGTGCTAGCAGCTTAGGCAGGTCAGAGACCCAGTACTTC. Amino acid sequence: CASSLGRSETQYF.

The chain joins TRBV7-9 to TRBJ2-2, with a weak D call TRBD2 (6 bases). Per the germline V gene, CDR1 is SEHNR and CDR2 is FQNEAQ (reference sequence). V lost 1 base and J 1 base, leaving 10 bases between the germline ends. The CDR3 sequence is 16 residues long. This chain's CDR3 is CASSLDGGMNTGELFF. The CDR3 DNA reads TGTGCCAGCAGCTTAGACGGGGGAATGAACACCGGGGAGCTGTTTTTT.

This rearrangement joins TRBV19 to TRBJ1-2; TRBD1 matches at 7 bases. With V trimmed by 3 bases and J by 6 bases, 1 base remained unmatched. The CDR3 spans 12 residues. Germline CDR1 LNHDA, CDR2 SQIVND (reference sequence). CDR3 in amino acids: CASSIDRDGYTF. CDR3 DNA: TGTGCCAGTAGTATCGACAGGGATGGCTACACCTTC.